This T cell receptor (beta chain) was profiled in a study of T cell responses to AZD1222 COVID-19 vaccine. To note about this clone: Its antigen is undetermined.

Investigators merged groups given second doses at roughly 4 or roughly 12 weeks. Study results and caveats: It was only a handful of AZD1222 recipients who were seropositive at baseline. White British donors predominated, females outnumbered males, and clonal diversity was possibly underestimated.

Deletions cut 3 bases from V and 9 bases from J, with 14 bases between. The CDR3 extends over 13 amino acids. Libraries were prepared by immunoSEQ multiplex PCR; TCRdb keeps only in-frame clonotypes and omits some of them. The table lists roughly 200,000 clones, about nine tenths of them singletons. The rearrangement joins TRBV12-3 or TRBV12-4 to TRBJ2-5; D not resolved. The sequence came from an adult who received the AZD1222 COVID-19 vaccine. The material sequenced was peripheral blood, taken 28 days after the second AZD1222 dose. The CDR3 nucleotides are TGTGCCAGCAGTTTCGGGCGCAACACCCCCCAGTACTTC. It is translated as CASSFGRNTPQYF.